This is a list of T cell receptor beta chains from one sample in a study of blood T cell repertoires in COVID-19. The method was immunoSEQ multiplex PCR; TCRdb's version includes in-frame clones alone and lacks a portion of them. The data show over 50,000 clones, about 82% seen once. The specimen was peripheral blood. The receptors here all came from a man aged 65 to 79 with active COVID-19. Both conserved end residues are part of each CDR3. The order of the fields is CDR3 length, clone size, V gene, CDR3 protein. Clone size appears in some rows only: once, few, many, or a class for an expanded clone.

len: 15
abundance: -
v_gene: TRBV20-1
CDR3aa: CSASPAVHGGETQYF

len: 15
abundance: -
v_gene: TRBV5-1
CDR3aa: CASSGGTGTNEKLFF

len: 16
abundance: -
v_gene: TRBV11-2
CDR3aa: CASSLTFAGGRETQYF

len: 14
abundance: -
v_gene: TRBV6-2/TRBV6-3
CDR3aa: CASSNRQRGQPQHF

len: 13
abundance: -
v_gene: TRBV7-2
CDR3aa: CASTLAAGTEAFF

len: 15
abundance: -
v_gene: TRBV7-9
CDR3aa: CASSSGTGNTGELFF

len: 15
abundance: -
v_gene: TRBV6-2/TRBV6-3
CDR3aa: CASSYTGQNTGELFF

len: 11
abundance: -
v_gene: TRBV20-1
CDR3aa: CSAEENYGYTF

len: 13
abundance: -
v_gene: TRBV10-3
CDR3aa: CAISGDDRGQQYF

len: 11
abundance: few
v_gene: TRBV6-5
CDR3aa: CASSQRTEAFF

len: 15
abundance: -
v_gene: TRBV4-1
CDR3aa: CASHPRVAYTGELFF

len: 15
abundance: once
v_gene: TRBV5-4
CDR3aa: CASSGTVGPPTEAFF

len: 15
abundance: -
v_gene: TRBV7-8
CDR3aa: CASSSLTGTNTEAFF

len: 18
abundance: -
v_gene: TRBV21-1
CDR3aa: CASSKARGAGSDKQPQHF

len: 17
abundance: -
v_gene: TRBV3-1/TRBV3-2
CDR3aa: CASSGLTGGKAKNIQYF

len: 15
abundance: -
v_gene: TRBV14
CDR3aa: CASSQEDTGAYGYTF

len: 12
abundance: -
v_gene: TRBV7-9
CDR3aa: CASSLRQTEAFF

len: 15
abundance: -
v_gene: TRBV18
CDR3aa: CASSPPGRVDTEAFF

len: 15
abundance: -
v_gene: TRBV9
CDR3aa: CASSASTGRSHEQYF

len: 16
abundance: once
v_gene: TRBV5-5
CDR3aa: CASSLARGTGTDTQYF

len: 19
abundance: -
v_gene: TRBV3-1/TRBV3-2
CDR3aa: CASSQGPIASSGGAGEQFF

len: 14
abundance: -
v_gene: TRBV6-1
CDR3aa: CASSEGRVLRGYTF

len: 13
abundance: -
v_gene: TRBV15
CDR3aa: CATRTGNSYEQYF

len: 18
abundance: -
v_gene: TRBV5-1
CDR3aa: CASSLTRGLYNMDYEQYF

len: 15
abundance: medium-sized
v_gene: TRBV4-1
CDR3aa: CASSLWQGKNNEQFF

len: 15
abundance: -
v_gene: TRBV28
CDR3aa: CASSSASGAQETQYF

len: 15
abundance: -
v_gene: TRBV5-8
CDR3aa: CASSLETGFAYEQYF

len: 15
abundance: few
v_gene: TRBV6-4
CDR3aa: CASSGQSGGYNEQFF

len: 14
abundance: -
v_gene: TRBV6-6
CDR3aa: CAAGGGGVNQPQHF

len: 15
abundance: -
v_gene: TRBV19
CDR3aa: CASSIDEVGPTEAFF

len: 14
abundance: -
v_gene: TRBV6-2/TRBV6-3
CDR3aa: CASSFRQADEKLFF